The rows below give T cell receptor beta chains drawn from one sample of a study of cytomegalovirus exposure and HLA in healthy donors. Profiling relied on immunoSEQ multiplex PCR, and the TCRdb table lists in-frame clones only, not all of them. The sample has approximately 44,000 clones, 70% to 85% seen once; the top ten hold roughly 1.5%. Sequencing used PBMCs. The receptors shown here come from a man aged 25 to 40 in good health and CMV-seronegative. The CDR3 runs from the conserved cysteine through the conserved F or W. Fields, in order: V gene, clone size, D gene, J gene, CDR3 DNA, CDR3 protein. A D gene is named only where the DNA matches it firmly. Clone sizes are given selectively: once, few, many, or a class where the clone is expanded.

v_gene: TRBV29-1; abundance: -; d_gene: TRBD1; j_gene: TRBJ1-4; CDR3nt: TGCAGCGTTGTTGCAGGGGGTCGGTATGAAAAACTGTTTTTT; CDR3aa: CSVVAGGRYEKLFF
v_gene: TRBV9; abundance: few; d_gene: TRBD2; j_gene: TRBJ2-3; CDR3nt: TGTGCCAGCAGCGTTTTCGGGGGGACTAGCACAGATACGCAGTATTTT; CDR3aa: CASSVFGGTSTDTQYF
v_gene: TRBV27; abundance: -; d_gene: TRBD2; j_gene: TRBJ2-2; CDR3nt: TGTGCCAGCAGTGGGAGGACTAGCGGGAGGGCCCTCCGGAACACCGGGGAGCTGTTTTTT; CDR3aa: CASSGRTSGRALRNTGELFF
v_gene: TRBV27; abundance: -; d_gene: TRBD1; j_gene: TRBJ2-7; CDR3nt: TGTGCCAGCAGTGGGGGACAGGGGAACGAGCAGTACTTC; CDR3aa: CASSGGQGNEQYF
v_gene: TRBV30; abundance: -; d_gene: TRBD1; j_gene: TRBJ1-2; CDR3nt: TGTGCCTGGAGTGCTAGGGGGACAGGGGGCTATGGCTACACCTTC; CDR3aa: CAWSARGTGGYGYTF
v_gene: TRBV19; abundance: few; d_gene: TRBD1; j_gene: TRBJ2-1; CDR3nt: TGTGCCAGTAGTACCCGGAGCAGGGGGTTTCTGATTGCGAATGAGCAGTTCTTC; CDR3aa: CASSTRSRGFLIANEQFF
v_gene: TRBV5-1; abundance: -; d_gene: TRBD1; j_gene: TRBJ1-4; CDR3nt: TGCGCCAGCAGCTTGGCTCTACAGGGGGCGGGCGAAAAACTGTTTTTT; CDR3aa: CASSLALQGAGEKLFF
v_gene: TRBV7-2; abundance: -; d_gene: -; j_gene: TRBJ2-5; CDR3nt: TGTGCCAGCAGCTTCCACAGGGCAGGGGAGACCCAGTACTTC; CDR3aa: CASSFHRAGETQYF
v_gene: TRBV30; abundance: -; d_gene: -; j_gene: TRBJ1-2; CDR3nt: TGTGCCTGGAGTAGGTCACAGGCGGCTGGCTACACCTTC; CDR3aa: CAWSRSQAAGYTF
v_gene: TRBV4-1; abundance: once; d_gene: TRBD1; j_gene: TRBJ1-2; CDR3nt: TGCGCCAGCAGCCAGGTGGGACAGGGAGGGAACTATGGCTACACCTTC; CDR3aa: CASSQVGQGGNYGYTF
v_gene: TRBV7-2; abundance: -; d_gene: TRBD2; j_gene: TRBJ2-7; CDR3nt: TGTGCCAGCAGCCCTCGTAACGGGGGGGGAGAGCAGTACTTC; CDR3aa: CASSPRNGGGEQYF
v_gene: TRBV7-9; abundance: -; d_gene: -; j_gene: TRBJ2-1; CDR3nt: TGTTCCAGCAGTCAACTGGGGCTTAATGAGCAGTTCTTC; CDR3aa: CSSSQLGLNEQFF
v_gene: TRBV27; abundance: -; d_gene: -; j_gene: TRBJ1-2; CDR3nt: TGTGCCAGCAGTGGGGGGTATGGCTACACCTTC; CDR3aa: CASSGGYGYTF
v_gene: TRBV9; abundance: -; d_gene: TRBD1; j_gene: TRBJ1-2; CDR3nt: TGTGCCAGCAGCGGACAGGGGATTCGCGGCTACACCTTC; CDR3aa: CASSGQGIRGYTF
v_gene: TRBV28; abundance: few; d_gene: -; j_gene: TRBJ1-1; CDR3nt: TGTGCCAGCAGTTTTAGGACAAACACTGAAGCTTTCTTT; CDR3aa: CASSFRTNTEAFF
v_gene: TRBV6-6; abundance: -; d_gene: -; j_gene: TRBJ1-5; CDR3nt: TGTGCCAGCAGCGACGCGGGCATCAGTCAGCCCCAGCATTTT; CDR3aa: CASSDAGISQPQHF
v_gene: TRBV9; abundance: -; d_gene: TRBD1; j_gene: TRBJ2-7; CDR3nt: TGTGCCAGCAGCAATGCGGGACAGGGGTTGGGGACCTACGAGCAGTACTTC; CDR3aa: CASSNAGQGLGTYEQYF
v_gene: TRBV27; abundance: -; d_gene: -; j_gene: TRBJ2-7; CDR3nt: TGTGCCAGCAGTAGAGCGGACTCCTACGAGCAGTACTTC; CDR3aa: CASSRADSYEQYF
v_gene: TRBV7-9; abundance: -; d_gene: TRBD1; j_gene: TRBJ1-4; CDR3nt: TGTGCCAGCAGCTTCGGGACAGCCGATGAAAAACTGTTTTTT; CDR3aa: CASSFGTADEKLFF
v_gene: TRBV5-1; abundance: -; d_gene: TRBD1; j_gene: TRBJ2-2; CDR3nt: TGCGCCAGCAGCTTGGCCCGTGAAGGGGGCTTGAGCACCGGGGAGCTGTTTTTT; CDR3aa: CASSLAREGGLSTGELFF
v_gene: TRBV7-2; abundance: -; d_gene: TRBD2; j_gene: TRBJ2-1; CDR3nt: TGTGCCAGCAGCGTAGTAGCGGGACAAACCTCTTCCTACAATGAGCAGTTCTTC; CDR3aa: CASSVVAGQTSSYNEQFF
v_gene: TRBV27; abundance: -; d_gene: -; j_gene: TRBJ1-1; CDR3nt: TGTGCCAGCAGTTTGGGAGCAGGCAACACTGAAGCTTTCTTT; CDR3aa: CASSLGAGNTEAFF
v_gene: TRBV7-7; abundance: -; d_gene: -; j_gene: TRBJ2-7; CDR3nt: TGTGCCAGCAGCCGTCTGGGCAGGGCCCACGAGCAGTACTTC; CDR3aa: CASSRLGRAHEQYF
v_gene: TRBV2; abundance: once; d_gene: -; j_gene: TRBJ2-5; CDR3nt: TGTGCCAGCGGGCAGTACCAAGAGACCCAGTACTTC; CDR3aa: CASGQYQETQYF
v_gene: TRBV2; abundance: -; d_gene: TRBD1; j_gene: TRBJ1-1; CDR3nt: TGTGCCAGCACCAGACAGGGCGAGAACACTGAAGCTTTCTTT; CDR3aa: CASTRQGENTEAFF
v_gene: TRBV14; abundance: -; d_gene: TRBD1; j_gene: TRBJ2-5; CDR3nt: TGTGCCAGCAGCCCGGGACAGGCCGAAGAGACCCAGTACTTC; CDR3aa: CASSPGQAEETQYF
v_gene: TRBV7-9; abundance: few; d_gene: -; j_gene: TRBJ2-7; CDR3nt: TGTGCCAGCAGTCAGGAGGCGGGAGAGGGGGTCTACGAGCAGTACTTC; CDR3aa: CASSQEAGEGVYEQYF
v_gene: TRBV7-2; abundance: -; d_gene: TRBD2; j_gene: TRBJ2-1; CDR3nt: TGTGCCAGCAGCTTCGCGGGAGGGGGTAGCTCCTACAATGAGCAGTTCTTC; CDR3aa: CASSFAGGGSSYNEQFF
v_gene: TRBV5-4; abundance: once; d_gene: TRBD1; j_gene: TRBJ2-7; CDR3nt: TGTGCCAGCAGCTCACCCCAGGGGGCCCACGAGCAGTACTTC; CDR3aa: CASSSPQGAHEQYF
v_gene: TRBV7-2; abundance: -; d_gene: -; j_gene: TRBJ1-2; CDR3nt: TGTGCCAGCAGCTTAAGCTTCCCATCCTATGGCTACACCTTC; CDR3aa: CASSLSFPSYGYTF
v_gene: TRBV11-2; abundance: -; d_gene: -; j_gene: TRBJ1-2; CDR3nt: TGTGCCAGCAGCTTAGGGTTGGTGGCCAGGGGTGACTATGGCTACACCTTC; CDR3aa: CASSLGLVARGDYGYTF
v_gene: TRBV14; abundance: -; d_gene: -; j_gene: TRBJ1-2; CDR3nt: TGTGCCAGCAGCCAAGTTGGGGCTGGCTACACCTTC; CDR3aa: CASSQVGAGYTF
v_gene: TRBV19; abundance: -; d_gene: TRBD1; j_gene: TRBJ1-2; CDR3nt: TGTGCCAGTATCCCGATGGGACAGGCAAACTATGGCTACACCTTC; CDR3aa: CASIPMGQANYGYTF
v_gene: TRBV7-6; abundance: -; d_gene: TRBD2; j_gene: TRBJ2-1; CDR3nt: TGTGCCAGCAGCTCAATAGGGACTAGCGGGAGTTCTGGTGAGCAGTTCTTC; CDR3aa: CASSSIGTSGSSGEQFF
v_gene: TRBV2; abundance: -; d_gene: TRBD1; j_gene: TRBJ1-6; CDR3nt: TGTGCCAGCAGTGAAGTCTCCTACAGGGGAGATAATTCACCCCTCCACTTT; CDR3aa: CASSEVSYRGDNSPLHF
v_gene: TRBV10-3; abundance: few; d_gene: -; j_gene: TRBJ1-2; CDR3nt: TGTGCCATCAGAGAGACTGTACGGGACAACTCCAACTATGGCTACACCTTC; CDR3aa: CAIRETVRDNSNYGYTF
v_gene: TRBV9; abundance: -; d_gene: TRBD2; j_gene: TRBJ2-3; CDR3nt: TGTGCCAGCAGCGTAAATCCCCTCCTCCAGCGGGAGGTCGATACGCAGTATTTT; CDR3aa: CASSVNPLLQREVDTQYF
v_gene: TRBV9; abundance: -; d_gene: -; j_gene: TRBJ1-6; CDR3nt: TGTGCCAGCAGTGAGAGGCAGGGGTCCGGTGGTCCTAATTCACCCCTCCACTTT; CDR3aa: CASSERQGSGGPNSPLHF
v_gene: TRBV27; abundance: -; d_gene: -; j_gene: TRBJ2-7; CDR3nt: TGTGCCAGCAGTCCCGAGGTAGACTACGAGCAGTACTTC; CDR3aa: CASSPEVDYEQYF
v_gene: TRBV6-1; abundance: few; d_gene: -; j_gene: TRBJ1-1; CDR3nt: TGTGCCAGCAGTGTACAGGTTCAGGAAGCTTTCTTT; CDR3aa: CASSVQVQEAFF
v_gene: TRBV19; abundance: once; d_gene: TRBD2; j_gene: TRBJ2-1; CDR3nt: TGTGCCAGTAGATTCCCCGGACTAGCGGGAGGGAATGAGCAGTTCTTC; CDR3aa: CASRFPGLAGGNEQFF
v_gene: TRBV29-1; abundance: -; d_gene: TRBD1; j_gene: TRBJ2-2; CDR3nt: TGCAGCGTCTCCGCGGGACAGGGAGACCTCTTAGATCCCGGGGAGCTGTTTTTT; CDR3aa: CSVSAGQGDLLDPGELFF
v_gene: TRBV19; abundance: -; d_gene: -; j_gene: TRBJ1-2; CDR3nt: TGTGCCAGTAGTTCCTACAGGGCTGGCTACACCTTC; CDR3aa: CASSSYRAGYTF
v_gene: TRBV28; abundance: once; d_gene: TRBD1; j_gene: TRBJ2-7; CDR3nt: TGTGCCAGCAGCCCGGGACAGGGGTCCTCCTACAAGCAGTACTTC; CDR3aa: CASSPGQGSSYKQYF
v_gene: TRBV6-6; abundance: -; d_gene: -; j_gene: TRBJ1-1; CDR3nt: TGTGCCAGCACCCAAGACAGCTTGAACACTGAAGCTTTCTTT; CDR3aa: CASTQDSLNTEAFF
v_gene: TRBV7-9; abundance: -; d_gene: -; j_gene: TRBJ2-1; CDR3nt: TGTGCCAGTAACAATAGGGAGGAAGGCAATGAGCAGTTCTTC; CDR3aa: CASNNREEGNEQFF
v_gene: TRBV6-4; abundance: few; d_gene: -; j_gene: TRBJ2-3; CDR3nt: TGTGCCCGACCATCGCCTTCTCGGGGCACAGATACGCAGTATTTT; CDR3aa: CARPSPSRGTDTQYF
v_gene: TRBV15; abundance: -; d_gene: -; j_gene: TRBJ1-2; CDR3nt: TGTGCCACCAGCAGAGATGGGAACAGCGGGTATGGCTACACCTTC; CDR3aa: CATSRDGNSGYGYTF
v_gene: TRBV10-2; abundance: -; d_gene: -; j_gene: TRBJ1-6; CDR3nt: TGCGCCAGCAGTGAGTCGGAAGGGGCAAGCATCCACTTT; CDR3aa: CASSESEGASIHF
v_gene: TRBV28; abundance: -; d_gene: -; j_gene: TRBJ1-1; CDR3nt: TGTGCCAGCAGTGAAAGTCTCCGGGACACTGAAGCTTTCTTT; CDR3aa: CASSESLRDTEAFF
v_gene: TRBV18; abundance: -; d_gene: -; j_gene: TRBJ2-3; CDR3nt: TGTGCCAGCTCTCTGCAGGGGTCCGCAGATACGCAGTATTTT; CDR3aa: CASSLQGSADTQYF
v_gene: TRBV2; abundance: once; d_gene: -; j_gene: TRBJ2-1; CDR3nt: TGTGCCAGCAGTGTCGAAACGACTAGCAATGAGCAGTTCTTC; CDR3aa: CASSVETTSNEQFF
v_gene: TRBV27; abundance: -; d_gene: -; j_gene: TRBJ2-5; CDR3nt: TGTGCCAGCAGTTTACAGAGGAGGGGAGCAGAGACCCAGTACTTC; CDR3aa: CASSLQRRGAETQYF
v_gene: TRBV4-2; abundance: -; d_gene: -; j_gene: TRBJ2-7; CDR3nt: TGTGCCAGCAGCCAAGATTTTGAGGGTGGTAACGAGCAGTACTTC; CDR3aa: CASSQDFEGGNEQYF
v_gene: TRBV25-1; abundance: -; d_gene: -; j_gene: TRBJ1-5; CDR3nt: TGTGCCAGCAGTGGCTCCGGTAGGGGTCCCAATCAGCCCCAGCATTTT; CDR3aa: CASSGSGRGPNQPQHF
v_gene: TRBV7-9; abundance: -; d_gene: -; j_gene: TRBJ2-5; CDR3nt: TGTGCCAGCAGCTTACTAGGGGACTTGGGGGCCCAGTACTTC; CDR3aa: CASSLLGDLGAQYF